This T cell receptor beta chain was captured by sequencing in a study of shared clonotypes between healthy human individuals. Libraries were prepared by immunoSEQ multiplex PCR; TCRdb keeps only in-frame clonotypes and omits some of them. This sample has 2.5 million or so clones, with just over 90% found just once. The CDR3 totals 15 residues. Germline CDR1 reads GTSNPN; CDR2 reads SVGIG (reference sequence). V shed 1 base, J shed 5 bases, and the junction held 3 bases outside the gene matches. This sequence joins TRBV30 and TRBJ2-2; 11 nucleotides match TRBD2. The sequenced material came from naive CD4+ T cells sorted from blood. Sample subset: CD45RA+ positively selected. The clonotype comes from a man younger than 35 in good health. The CDR3 spells CAWSAASGRTGELFF. As DNA, the CDR3 is TGTGCCTGGAGTGCTGCTAGCGGGAGGACCGGGGAGCTGTTTTTT.